Given below is one T cell receptor (beta chain) in context. Clones were sequenced by immunoSEQ multiplex PCR, and TCRdb holds only the in-frame ones, with some missing. The table shows about 97,000 clones, with around nine tenths occurring only once. The length of the CDR3 is 14 residues. The germline V gene has CDR1 MNHNS and CDR2 SASEGT. V lost 3 bases and J lost 5; bases outside the gene matches: 4. This record comes from a study of control samples from healthy donors and cancer patients. Input material: blood. The chain combines TRBV6-1 with TRBJ1-5; 7 bases fit TRBD1. The TCR comes from a young man in good health. CDR3 in amino acids: CASSDDREDQPQHF. The DNA of the CDR3 is TGTGCCAGCAGTGACGACAGGGAGGATCAGCCCCAGCATTTT.